This T cell receptor (beta chain) was sequenced for a study of cytomegalovirus exposure and HLA in healthy donors. The CDR3 is made up of 15 amino acids. The trim removed 4 bases at V and 6 bases at J, leaving 8 bases unmatched. CDR1 is KGHSH, CDR2 LQKENI, per germline. Study-level results: Among immune exposure information, only CMV serostatus was available. Later analysis found that TCR beta chains associated with HLA were more clonally expanded than other, equally common chains.

On this clone itself: Its target is not known.

Researchers ran the PCR with 60 Vbeta and 13 Jbeta primers. Method: immunoSEQ multiplex PCR; TCRdb's copy keeps in-frame clones and lacks some. The top ten hold 3% of the sample, which has some 150,000 clones, 50% to 75% seen once. This sequence was found in a woman aged 30 to 39 in good health and CMV-seropositive. The J gene is TRBJ1-4, the V gene TRBV18, with 7 bases aligning to TRBD1. Material: PBMCs. The DNA for the CDR3 is TGTGCCAGCTCACGAACCAGGGGGTTGGATGAAAAACTGTTTTTT. Translated: CASSRTRGLDEKLFF. Full variable domain (missing parts from reference TRBV18 and TRBJ1-4): NAGVMQNPRHLVRRRGQEARLRCSPMKGHSHVYWYRQLPEEGLKFMVYLQKENIIDESGMPKERFSAEFPKEGPSILRIQQVVRGDSAAYFCASSRTRGLDEKLFFGSGTQLSVL.